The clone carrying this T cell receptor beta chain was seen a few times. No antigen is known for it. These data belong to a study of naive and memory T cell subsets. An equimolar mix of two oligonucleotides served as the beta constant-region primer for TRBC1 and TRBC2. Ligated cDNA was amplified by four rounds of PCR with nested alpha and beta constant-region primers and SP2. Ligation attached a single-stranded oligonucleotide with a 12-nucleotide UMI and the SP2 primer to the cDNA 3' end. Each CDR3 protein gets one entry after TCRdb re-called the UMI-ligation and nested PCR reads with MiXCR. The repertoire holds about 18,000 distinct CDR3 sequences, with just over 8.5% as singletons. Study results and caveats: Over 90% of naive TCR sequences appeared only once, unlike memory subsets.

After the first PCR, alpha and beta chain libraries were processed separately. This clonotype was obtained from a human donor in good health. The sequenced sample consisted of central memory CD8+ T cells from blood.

The CDR3 loop reads CASSSRTGTHNEQFF. CDR3 in DNA: TGTGCCAGCAGTTCCAGGACAGGGACGCACAATGAGCAGTTCTTC. This chain connects TRBV6-5 to TRBJ2-1, with 8 bases that match TRBD1. Germline CDR1 and CDR2: MNHEY and SVGAGI. With 4 bases clipped from V and 5 bases from J, the junction kept 7 bases outside the gene matches. This CDR3 contains 15 residues.